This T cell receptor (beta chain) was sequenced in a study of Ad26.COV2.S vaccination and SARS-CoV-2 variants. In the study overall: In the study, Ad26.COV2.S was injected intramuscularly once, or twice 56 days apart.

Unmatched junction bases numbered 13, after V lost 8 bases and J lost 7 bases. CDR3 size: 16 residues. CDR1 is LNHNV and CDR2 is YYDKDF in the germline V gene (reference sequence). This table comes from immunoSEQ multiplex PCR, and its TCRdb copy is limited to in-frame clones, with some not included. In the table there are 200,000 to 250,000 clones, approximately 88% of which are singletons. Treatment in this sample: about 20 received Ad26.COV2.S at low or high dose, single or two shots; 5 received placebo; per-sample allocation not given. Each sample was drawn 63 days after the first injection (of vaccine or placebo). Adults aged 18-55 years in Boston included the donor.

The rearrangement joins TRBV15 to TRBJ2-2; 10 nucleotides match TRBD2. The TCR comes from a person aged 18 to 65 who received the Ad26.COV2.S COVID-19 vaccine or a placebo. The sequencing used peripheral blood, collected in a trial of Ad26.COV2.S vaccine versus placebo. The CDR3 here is CATGGSSGRGDGELFF. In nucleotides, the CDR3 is TGTGCCACCGGAGGGTCTAGCGGGAGAGGGGACGGGGAGCTGTTTTTT.